This T cell receptor beta chain was captured in a study of molecular identifiers for immune sequencing clone quantification. Study context: For replicates, RNA isolated from roughly 20,000 or 100,000 naive CD8 cells was divided into five portions, of which four were sequenced. Study-level points and caveats: Barcode sharing among identical TCR molecules could make large clones appear smaller.

TCRdb used MiXCR to reprocess the PCR reads, holding one entry per CDR3 protein. Of more than 450,000 distinct CDR3 sequences listed, less than 30% were seen once; the top ten hold roughly 0.77%. J was trimmed by 4 bases and V by 0 bases; bases with no gene match: 6. This CDR3 comprises 14 residues. Germline V gene data show CDR1 as GTSNPN and CDR2 as SVGIG (reference sequence). Notes on this clonotype: As yet, its antigen is unknown. Without the conserved terminal phenylalanine or tryptophan, this CDR3 likely stems from a read error.

The V gene is TRBV30, the J gene TRBJ2-7; TRBD2 matches at 7 bases. The sample taken for sequencing was naive CD8+ T cells from blood, with Jurkat cell RNA spiked in. This sample's subset: FACS-sorted CD8+CD4-CCR7+CD45RA+ naive T cells. The clonotype originates from a human donor in good health. Some libraries in this study had Jurkat cell RNA spiked in. The chain's CDR3 is CAWSVYGGRYEQYI. Written as DNA, the CDR3 is TGTGCCTGGAGTGTCTACGGGGGGAGATACGAGCAGTACATC.